This T cell receptor beta chain was captured in a study of cytomegalovirus exposure and HLA in healthy donors. General observations from the study: Within a later analysis, the majority of CMV-associated TCR beta chains appeared HLA-restricted.

Concerning this clone: Its antigen is currently unknown.

With 60 Vbeta and 13 Jbeta primers, the PCR was carried out. Produced via immunoSEQ multiplex PCR; TCRdb's table is partial and in-frame only. The sample consists of under 200,000 clones, approximately 80% of them appearing once. The junction had 6 bases not matched to a gene; V was cut back by 4 bases and J by 1 base. Germline CDR1 reads SGDLS; CDR2 reads YYNGEE. This CDR3 comprises 16 residues. The chain employs TRBV9 and TRBJ2-2, with TRBD2 identical over 8 bases. The TCR was taken from a middle-aged man in good health and CMV-seropositive. Source material: PBMCs. DNA for the CDR3: TGTGCCAGCAGCTCCCCGGGGGGGTTGAACACCGGGGAGCTGTTTTTT. It encodes CASSSPGGLNTGELFF.